The 9 T cell receptor beta chains below all came from one sample that was sequenced in a study of blood T cell repertoires in COVID-19. Clones were sequenced by immunoSEQ multiplex PCR, and TCRdb holds only the in-frame ones, with some missing. Of approximately 200,000 clones in the sample, about 85% are singletons; the top ten hold 18%. Sequencing was done on a sample of peripheral blood. The origin of the receptors is a person aged 70 to 80 with COVID-19, enrolled during active disease.

The J gene is TRBJ2-7, the V gene TRBV20-1, with D tentatively TRBD1 (5 bases). The V end was cut by 3 bases, the J end by 2 bases, with 38 bases between. The germline gives CDR1 DFQATT, CDR2 SNEGSKA (reference sequence). The CDR3 spans 22 residues. The CDR3 spells CSASSGAIGRGQPLIPAYEQYF. The DNA of the CDR3 is TGCAGTGCTAGTTCTGGGGCAATTGGTAGGGGTCAACCCCTGATACCAGCCTACGAGCAGTACTTC.

This clone showed up just a few times. The gene calls are TRBV13 and TRBJ2-7, with 10 positions matching TRBD2. Germline lookup yields CDR1 PRHDT and CDR2 FYEKMQ (reference sequence). CDR3 length: 17 residues. Trimming removed 5 bases from V and 5 bases from J; junction bases left unmatched: 15. As DNA, the CDR3 is TGTGCCAGCAGCACGCTAACCCCCCCTAGCGGGAGTAACGAGCAGTACTTC. It encodes CASSTLTPPSGSNEQYF.

This chain uses TRBV7-2 with TRBJ2-3; 7 nucleotides line up with TRBD2. V dropped 3 bases and J dropped 5; count of bases not matched to a gene: 5. The CDR3 is 14 residues long. Germline CDR1 and CDR2: SGHTA and FQGNSA. The CDR3 is CASSFGGGKDTQYF. The CDR3 region has the DNA TGTGCCAGCAGCTTCGGGGGAGGGAAAGATACGCAGTATTTT.

This chain uses TRBV6-4 with TRBJ1-5, with 9 bases fitting TRBD1. The length of the CDR3 is 17 residues. V lost 3 bases and J lost 3; bases outside the gene matches: 9. From germline, CDR1 is MRHNA and CDR2 SNTAGT. The CDR3 DNA follows: TGTGCCAGCAGTGAAGGTCCGGGGACAGGGTACAATCAGCCCCAGCATTTT. It yields the protein CASSEGPGTGYNQPQHF.

Only one count was recorded for this clone. The sample contains more than one DNA sequence encoding this CDR3. The chain joins TRBV7-3 to TRBJ2-2; D perhaps matches TRBD1 (6 bases). CDR3 length: 13 amino acids. Germline values: CDR1 SGHTA, CDR2 FQGTGA. Trimming removed 4 bases from V and 7 bases from J, with 10 bases in between. CDR3 nucleotide sequence: TGTGCCAGCAGCTCTCCAGGGGTCGGGGAGCTGTTTTTT. It is translated as CASSSPGVGELFF.

This clone has a count of ten or more. The V gene is TRBV7-9, the J gene TRBJ2-7; 9 bases align to TRBD1. Germline CDR1 is SEHNR and CDR2 is FQNEAQ (reference sequence). V lost 7 bases, J lost 3 bases, and 7 bases stayed unmatched. The CDR3 totals 14 residues. The CDR3, as DNA: TGTGCCAGCACGACCGGGACAGGGTTCTACGAGCAGTACTTC. As protein: CASTTGTGFYEQYF.

The V and J genes are TRBV4-3 and TRBJ2-3; D remains unclear. V lost 3 bases to trimming and J lost 0 bases, with 7 bases between them. Germline CDR1 is LGHNA and CDR2 is YSLEER. The CDR3 loop spans 14 amino acids. In nucleotides, the CDR3 is TGCGCCAGCAGCCAGCGAGGAAGCACAGATACGCAGTATTTT. Translated: CASSQRGSTDTQYF.

V gene TRBV10-3 combines with J gene TRBJ2-3; 10 nucleotides match TRBD2. Trimming at V came to 7 bases and at J to 0 bases, leaving 7 bases not matched to a gene. Germline V gene lookup returns CDR1 ENHRY and CDR2 SYGVKD. The CDR3 extends over 16 amino acids. The CDR3 region has the DNA TGTGCCATCAAGGGTAGCGGGGGGCGTAGCACAGATACGCAGTATTTT. It is translated as CAIKGSGGRSTDTQYF.

Concerning this clone: Other nucleotide sequences from this sample produce the same CDR3. The chain joins TRBV6-5 to TRBJ1-5, with D perhaps matching TRBD1 (5 bases). Germline CDR1 reads MNHEY; CDR2 reads SVGAGI. The CDR3 consists of 14 residues. The V and J ends lost 2 bases and 2 bases respectively, with 7 bases between them. The CDR3 DNA follows: TGTGCCAGCAGTTACCGGGGGGGCAATCAGCCCCAGCATTTT. Translated: CASSYRGGNQPQHF.